This T cell receptor beta chain originates from a study of blood T cell repertoires in COVID-19. Background on the study: The origin of the acute and convalescent COVID-19 samples was the United States, Italy and Spain.

Per germline, CDR1 KGHDR and CDR2 SFDVKD. The germline V and J ends were trimmed by 5 bases and 5 bases, with 14 bases remaining between them. The CDR3 loop spans 14 amino acids. This clone was observed a single time. In the original analysis: For nucleated cells, counts were estimated from reference gene primer amplification. Sequencing used immunoSEQ multiplex PCR; TCRdb keeps in-frame clones, though not all of them. V and J calls and clone size follow that table, whereas D and trimming were derived from the DNA. Here the sample spans a few hundred thousand clones, roughly nine tenths being singletons.

The V and J genes are TRBV24-1 and TRBJ1-1; D gene uncertain. The receptor's source is a man in his sixties with acute or convalescent COVID-19. Sequencing was performed on peripheral blood. CDR3 region: CATSAGPPGTEAFF. Written as DNA, the CDR3 is TGTGCCACCAGTGCGGGTCCCCCTGGGACTGAAGCTTTCTTT.